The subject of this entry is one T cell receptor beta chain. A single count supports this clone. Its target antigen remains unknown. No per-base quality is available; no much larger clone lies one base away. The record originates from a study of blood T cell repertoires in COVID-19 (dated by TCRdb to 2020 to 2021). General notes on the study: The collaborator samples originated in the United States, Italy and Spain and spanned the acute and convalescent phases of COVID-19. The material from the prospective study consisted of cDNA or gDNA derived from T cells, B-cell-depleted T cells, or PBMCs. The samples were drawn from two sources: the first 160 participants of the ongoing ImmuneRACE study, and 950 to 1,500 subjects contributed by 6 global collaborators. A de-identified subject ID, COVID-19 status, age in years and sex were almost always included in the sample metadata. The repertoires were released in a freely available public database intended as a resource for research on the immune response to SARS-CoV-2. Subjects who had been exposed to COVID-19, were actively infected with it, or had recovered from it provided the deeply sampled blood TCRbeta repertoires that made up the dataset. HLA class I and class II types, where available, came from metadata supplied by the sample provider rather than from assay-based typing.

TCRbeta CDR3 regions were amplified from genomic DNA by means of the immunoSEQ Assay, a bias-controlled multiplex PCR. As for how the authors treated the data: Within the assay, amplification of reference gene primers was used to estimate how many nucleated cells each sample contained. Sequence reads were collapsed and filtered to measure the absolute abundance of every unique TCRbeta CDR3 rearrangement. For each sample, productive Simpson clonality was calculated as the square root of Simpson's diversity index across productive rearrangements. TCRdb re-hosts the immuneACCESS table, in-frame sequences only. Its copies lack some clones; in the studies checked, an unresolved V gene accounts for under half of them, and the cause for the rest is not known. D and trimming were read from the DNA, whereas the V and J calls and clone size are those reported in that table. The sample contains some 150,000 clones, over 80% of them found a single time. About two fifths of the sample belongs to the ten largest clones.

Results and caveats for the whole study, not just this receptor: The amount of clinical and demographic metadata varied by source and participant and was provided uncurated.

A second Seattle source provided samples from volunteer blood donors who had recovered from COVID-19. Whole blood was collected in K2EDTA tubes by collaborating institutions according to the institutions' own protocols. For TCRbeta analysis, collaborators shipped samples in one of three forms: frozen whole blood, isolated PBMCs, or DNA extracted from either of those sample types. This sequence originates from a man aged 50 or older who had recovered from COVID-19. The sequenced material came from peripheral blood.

In nucleotide form, the sequence is TGTGCCAGCAGCTTCGGGGGACTCAATGAGCAGTTCTTC. This sequence encodes CASSFGGLNEQFF. The chain was built from TRBV7-3 and TRBJ2-1; the best D guess is TRBD2, with 6 bases matching. The CDR3 has 13 amino acids, counting the end cysteine and phenylalanine. Just the 39-base CDR3 DNA is kept, in frame starting at base 1. Based on the germline V gene, the CDR1 and CDR2 sequences are SGHTA and FQGTGA. Trimming at the junction amounts to 3 bases on V and 6 bases on J, and the germline ends lie 9 bases apart.